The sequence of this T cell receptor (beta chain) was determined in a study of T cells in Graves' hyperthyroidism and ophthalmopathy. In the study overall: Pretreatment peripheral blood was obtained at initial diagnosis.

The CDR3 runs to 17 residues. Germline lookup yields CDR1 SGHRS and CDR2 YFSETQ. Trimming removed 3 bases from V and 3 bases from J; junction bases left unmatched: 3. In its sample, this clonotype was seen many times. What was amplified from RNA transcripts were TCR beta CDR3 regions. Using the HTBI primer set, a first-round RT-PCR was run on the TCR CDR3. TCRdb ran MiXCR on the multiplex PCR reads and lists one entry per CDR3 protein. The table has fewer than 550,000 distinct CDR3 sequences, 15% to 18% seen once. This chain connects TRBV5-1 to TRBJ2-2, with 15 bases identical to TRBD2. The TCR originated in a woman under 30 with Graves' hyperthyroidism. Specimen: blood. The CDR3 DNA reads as TGCGCCAGCAGCTCCGGACTAGCGGGAGGGTACACCGGGGAGCTGTTTTTT. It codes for CASSSGLAGGYTGELFF. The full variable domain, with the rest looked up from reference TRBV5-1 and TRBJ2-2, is KAGVTQTPRYLIKTRGQQVTLSCSPISGHRSVSWYQQTPGQGLQFLFEYFSETQRNKGNFPGRFSGRQFSNSRSEMNVSTLELGDSALYLCASSSGLAGGYTGELFFGEGSRLTVL.